The 21 T cell receptor beta chains in this list originate from one sample, sequenced in a study of blood T cell repertoires in COVID-19. Measured with immunoSEQ multiplex PCR; TCRdb has only the in-frame clones, and not every one. The sample consists of 150,000 to 200,000 clones, approximately 91% of them appearing once. The material sequenced was peripheral blood. The receptors shown here come from a man in his 70s with active or convalescent COVID-19.

The chain employs TRBV28 and TRBJ1-2; tentatively, D is TRBD1 (5 bases). V lost 6 bases, J lost 9 bases, and 17 bases lay in between. CDR3 size: 13 residues. Germline CDR1 reads MDHEN; CDR2 reads SYDVKM. The CDR3 bases are TGTGCCAGCAGACTCCGGGGGGGTTATAGCTACACCTTC. Protein product: CASRLRGGYSYTF.

This chain joins TRBV18 and TRBJ2-1; D is unresolved. Trimming removed 2 bases from V and 0 bases from J, with 8 bases in between. CDR3 length: 15 residues. The germline V gene encodes CDR1 KGHSH and CDR2 LQKENI. This CDR3 is CASSPTQVSYNEQFF. CDR3 DNA: TGTGCCAGCTCACCAACACAAGTCTCCTACAATGAGCAGTTCTTC.

The gene calls are TRBV29-1 and TRBJ2-4, with 7 positions matching TRBD1. Germline CDR1 reads SQVTM; CDR2 reads ANQGSEA. The CDR3 has 13 residues. J gave up 8 bases and V 8 bases, and 12 bases lay outside the gene matches. The chain's CDR3 is CSSTTGNGDIQYF. Here the CDR3 DNA reads TGCAGCTCAACGACAGGGAATGGTGACATTCAGTACTTC. The full variable domain, completed using reference TRBV29-1 and TRBJ2-4, is SAVISQKPSRDICQRGTSLTIQCQVDSQVTMMFWYRQQPGQSLTLIATANQGSEATYESGFVIDKFPISRPNLTFSTLTVSNMSPEDSSIYLCSSTTGNGDIQYFGAGTRLSVL.

In DNA, the CDR3 is TGTGCCAGCAGCCCCTGCCATCTCTCGGACAGGGTGACTCAGCCCCAGCATTTT. Protein product: CASSPCHLSDRVTQPQHF. J is TRBJ1-5 and V is TRBV3-1 (or the pseudogene TRBV3-2); 8 bases line up with TRBD1. Germline V gives CDR1 LGHDT, CDR2 YNNKEL (reference sequence). The CDR3 sequence is 18 residues long. The V and J ends lost 4 bases and 6 bases, in that order; junction bases with no gene match: 17.

V and J are TRBV18 and TRBJ2-1, with 9 bases aligning to TRBD2. CDR1 is KGHSH, CDR2 LQKENI, per germline. Trimming removed 1 base from V and 8 bases from J; junction bases left unmatched: 3. This CDR3 is 14 amino acids long. Here the CDR3 DNA reads TGTGCCAGCTCACCACGCGGGGGGGCTTATGAGCAGTTCTTC. It translates to CASSPRGGAYEQFF.

In this sample, this clone turned up a few times. The chain employs TRBV29-1 and TRBJ2-3, with TRBD1 matching over 8 bases. The J segment lost 4 bases and the V segment lost 5 bases, leaving 8 bases of the junction unmatched. The CDR3 length is 14 residues. Germline lookup yields CDR1 SQVTM and CDR2 ANQGSEA. The DNA of the CDR3 is TGCAGCGTTCGTCCGACAGGGGTTCCAGATACGCAGTATTTT. It encodes CSVRPTGVPDTQYF.

The table lists this clone with many counts. The same CDR3 is also encoded by other DNA sequences in this sample. The chain employs TRBV3-1 (or the pseudogene TRBV3-2) and TRBJ2-2; D is unresolved. Trimming left V 2 bases short and J 8 bases short, with 6 bases between. This CDR3 contains 12 residues. Germline CDR1 and CDR2: LGHDT and YNNKEL (reference sequence). CDR3 amino acids: CASSQSLGELFF. DNA for the CDR3: TGTGCCAGCAGCCAATCTTTGGGGGAGCTGTTTTTT.

This sequence joins TRBV20-1 and TRBJ1-5; 9 bases are a match to TRBD1. Germline loops: CDR1 DFQATT, CDR2 SNEGSKA (reference sequence). CDR3 length equals 14 residues. The junction had 5 bases not matched to a gene; V was cut back by 3 bases and J by 5 bases. The CDR3 bases are TGCAGTGCTAGTGCGGACAGGGGTTATCAGCCCCAGCATTTT. Encoded protein: CSASADRGYQPQHF.

The chain carries TRBV6-4 and TRBJ1-3; a weak D match, TRBD1 (6 bases). Germline-derived CDR1 and CDR2 are MRHNA and SNTAGT. The CDR3 covers 18 residues. The V end lost 3 bases, the J end lost 0 bases, and 18 bases lay between the germline ends. CDR3 DNA sequence: TGTGCCAGCAGTGAGGGCGTTGCGACAGGCGTCTCTGGAAACACCATATATTTT. This translates into CASSEGVATGVSGNTIYF.

The V and J genes are TRBV6-1 and TRBJ1-3; possibly TRBD1 for D (5 bases). V was shortened by 1 base and J by 0 bases, with 7 bases between the two germline ends. Germline CDR1 reads MNHNS; CDR2 reads SASEGT. CDR3 size: 15 residues. CDR3 in DNA: TGTGCCAGCAGTGAAGACAGGAACTCTGGAAACACCATATATTTT. This codes for CASSEDRNSGNTIYF.

The rearrangement links TRBV3-1 (or the pseudogene TRBV3-2) to TRBJ1-5; D might be TRBD1 (6 bases). Per germline, CDR1 LGHDT and CDR2 YNNKEL (reference sequence). V was pared by 4 bases and J by 4 bases, with 11 bases between. CDR3 length: 14 amino acids. The CDR3 reads CASSPGQSNQPQHF. Here the CDR3 DNA reads TGTGCCAGCAGCCCTGGACAGTCTAATCAGCCCCAGCATTTT.

This clone occurred many times. The J gene is TRBJ2-3, the V gene TRBV7-9; 8 nucleotides line up with TRBD2. Germline V gene lookup returns CDR1 SEHNR and CDR2 FQNEAQ (reference sequence). The CDR3 covers 16 residues. Trimming took 5 bases from V and 3 from J; bases not matched to a gene: 10. Here the CDR3 DNA reads TGTGCCAGCAGCCGCCTTGGCGGGGGGTTAACAGATACGCAGTATTTT. It specifies CASSRLGGGLTDTQYF.

This chain joins TRBV10-3 and TRBJ1-3, with TRBD1 as a possible D gene (5 bases). V was pared by 10 bases and J by 0 bases, with 19 bases between. The CDR3 has 16 residues. Germline values: CDR1 ENHRY, CDR2 SYGVKD. This CDR3 is CATRDSLRSSGNTIYF. The CDR3 coding sequence is TGTGCCACCCGAGACAGCCTCCGAAGCTCTGGAAACACCATATATTTT.

CDR3 sequence: CASSQGQVAQTQYF. The CDR3 coding sequence is TGTGCCAGCAGCCAAGGACAGGTGGCCCAGACCCAGTACTTC. The J gene is TRBJ2-5, the V gene TRBV3-1 (or the pseudogene TRBV3-2); a weak D match, TRBD1 (6 bases). The CDR3 extends over 14 amino acids. Germline-derived CDR1 and CDR2 are LGHDT and YNNKEL (reference sequence). V was shortened by 1 base and J by 6 bases, with 12 bases between the two germline ends.

This clone was observed at least ten times. CDR3: CAWSSGLGGYTF. CDR3 DNA sequence: TGTGCCTGGAGTTCAGGGTTAGGTGGCTACACCTTC. J is TRBJ1-2 and V is TRBV30; D perhaps matches TRBD1 (5 bases). The CDR3 length is 12 residues. The germline gives CDR1 GTSNPN, CDR2 SVGIG (reference sequence). Trimming removed 2 bases from V and 7 bases from J, with 11 bases in between.

V and J are TRBV18 and TRBJ2-5; 7 nucleotides match TRBD1. V was clipped by 1 base and J by 5 bases; unmatched bases: 25. From germline, CDR1 is KGHSH and CDR2 LQKENI. This CDR3 contains 21 residues. The CDR3 bases are TGTGCCAGCTCACCACGAAGGCCCCTATTACAGGGGCTGGGCGGTCAGGAGACCCAGTACTTC. As protein: CASSPRRPLLQGLGGQETQYF.

The V call is TRBV7-2, the J call TRBJ2-1, with D perhaps TRBD2 (6 bases). Germline V lookup: CDR1 SGHTA, CDR2 FQGNSA. This CDR3 has 14 residues. The V end lost 5 bases, the J end lost 9 bases, and 17 bases lay between the germline ends. The CDR3 is CASSMTSGLGEQFF. CDR3 nucleotide sequence: TGTGCCAGCAGCATGACTAGTGGGCTAGGTGAGCAGTTCTTC.

The J gene is TRBJ1-2, the V gene TRBV5-6; weak D call: TRBD1 (6 bases). This CDR3 region has 15 residues. V lost 0 bases and J lost 3, with 12 bases in between. The V gene's germline CDR1 is SGHDT and CDR2 YYEEEE. The DNA of the CDR3 is TGTGCCAGCAGCTTGGCCGGGGGGCCCGACTATGGCTACACCTTC. Protein: CASSLAGGPDYGYTF.

V usage is TRBV27 and J usage is TRBJ2-7, with 7 bases that match TRBD1. This CDR3 has 16 amino acids. The ends lost 5 bases at V and 3 bases at J; junction bases unmatched: 13. Germline CDR1 and CDR2: MNHEY and SMNVEV (reference sequence). DNA of the CDR3: TGTGCCAGCAGTCCCTCCAGTGGACAGGCAGACTACGAGCAGTACTTC. This gives the protein CASSPSSGQADYEQYF.

The V gene is TRBV28, the J gene TRBJ2-3; 8 bases are a match to TRBD2. The CDR3 spans 15 residues. The trim removed 6 bases at V and 0 bases at J, leaving 5 bases unmatched. CDR1 and CDR2 from the germline V gene are MDHEN and SYDVKM. The CDR3, as DNA: TGTGCCAGCAGGGGTAGCGGGGAGAGCACAGATACGCAGTATTTT. It codes for CASRGSGESTDTQYF.

The rearrangement joins TRBV27 to TRBJ2-3; D is possibly TRBD2 (6 bases). The V gene lost 2 bases and the J gene lost 2 bases, with 11 bases spanning the gap. In germline, CDR1 is MNHEY, CDR2 SMNVEV (reference sequence). There are 15 residues in the CDR3. The CDR3 loop reads CASSLGGLPTDTQYF. CDR3 bases: TGTGCCAGCAGTTTAGGAGGGCTTCCCACAGATACGCAGTATTTT.